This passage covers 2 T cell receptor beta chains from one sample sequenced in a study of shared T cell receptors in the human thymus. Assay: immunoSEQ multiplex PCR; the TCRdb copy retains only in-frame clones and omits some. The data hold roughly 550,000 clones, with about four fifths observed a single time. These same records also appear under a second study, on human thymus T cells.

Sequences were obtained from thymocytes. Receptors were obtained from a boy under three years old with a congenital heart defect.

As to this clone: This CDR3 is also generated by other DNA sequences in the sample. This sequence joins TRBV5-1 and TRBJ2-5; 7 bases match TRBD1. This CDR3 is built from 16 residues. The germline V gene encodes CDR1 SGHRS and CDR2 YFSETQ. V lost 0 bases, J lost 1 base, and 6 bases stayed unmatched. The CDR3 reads CASSLGGGRVQETQYF. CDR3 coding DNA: TGCGCCAGCAGCTTGGGAGGGGGCCGCGTCCAAGAGACCCAGTACTTC.

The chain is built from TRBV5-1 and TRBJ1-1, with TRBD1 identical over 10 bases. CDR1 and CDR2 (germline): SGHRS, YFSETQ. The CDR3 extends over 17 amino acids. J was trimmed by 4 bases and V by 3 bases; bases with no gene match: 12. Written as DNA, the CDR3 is TGCGCCAGCAGCTCGGCCTTGGGACAGGGGATGGGCACTGAAGCTTTCTTT. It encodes CASSSALGQGMGTEAFF.